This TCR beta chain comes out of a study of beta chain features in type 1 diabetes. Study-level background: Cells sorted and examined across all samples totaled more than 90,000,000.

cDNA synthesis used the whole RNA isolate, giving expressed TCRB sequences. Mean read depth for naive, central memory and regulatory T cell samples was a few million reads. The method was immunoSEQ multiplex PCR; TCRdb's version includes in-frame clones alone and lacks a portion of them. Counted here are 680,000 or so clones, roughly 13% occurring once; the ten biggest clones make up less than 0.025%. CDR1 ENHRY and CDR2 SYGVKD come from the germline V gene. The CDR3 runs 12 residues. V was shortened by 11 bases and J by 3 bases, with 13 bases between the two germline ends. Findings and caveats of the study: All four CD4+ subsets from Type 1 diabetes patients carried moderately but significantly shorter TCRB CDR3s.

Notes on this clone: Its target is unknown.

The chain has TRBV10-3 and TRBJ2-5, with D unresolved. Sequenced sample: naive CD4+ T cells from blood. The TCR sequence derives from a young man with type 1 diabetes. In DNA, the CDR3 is TGTGCCGCCTCAGAGGTGGAAGAGACCCAGTACTTC. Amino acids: CAASEVEETQYF.